A selection of T cell receptor beta chains follows, all from one sample in a study of cytomegalovirus exposure and HLA in healthy donors. The method was immunoSEQ multiplex PCR; TCRdb's version includes in-frame clones alone and lacks a portion of them. The sample yields around 80,000 clones, about 95% seen once. Input material: PBMCs. The source of these receptors is a woman between 18 and 29 years old in good health and CMV-seronegative. The conserved cysteine and the conserved F or W are not part of the CDR3 here. Size is stated for part of the rows, as once, few or many counts, or as a class when the clone is expanded.

v_gene: TRBV7-2; j_gene: TRBJ2-7; abundance: NA; CDR3aa: ASSLPAGSYEQY
v_gene: TRBV28; j_gene: TRBJ2-3; abundance: NA; CDR3aa: ASSPQGGRTDTQY
v_gene: TRBV5-1; j_gene: TRBJ2-1; abundance: NA; CDR3aa: ASSPGQGIEQF
v_gene: TRBV7-2; j_gene: TRBJ1-2; abundance: NA; CDR3aa: ASRRGQINYGYT
v_gene: TRBV25-1; j_gene: TRBJ2-7; abundance: NA; CDR3aa: ASRQGAYEQY
v_gene: TRBV27; j_gene: TRBJ2-7; abundance: NA; CDR3aa: ASTTSGKVREQY
v_gene: TRBV4-1; j_gene: TRBJ1-5; abundance: NA; CDR3aa: ASSQGFLGERQPQH
v_gene: TRBV7-2; j_gene: TRBJ1-2; abundance: NA; CDR3aa: ASSQLGQGAFYGYT
v_gene: TRBV7-9; j_gene: TRBJ1-1; abundance: once; CDR3aa: ASSLGGAEAF
v_gene: TRBV15; j_gene: TRBJ2-6; abundance: NA; CDR3aa: ATSTPGQGLSGANVLT
v_gene: TRBV7-8; j_gene: TRBJ1-3; abundance: NA; CDR3aa: ASSSDRGRNTIY
v_gene: TRBV4-1; j_gene: TRBJ2-5; abundance: NA; CDR3aa: ASSRGLAGGLETQY
v_gene: TRBV27; j_gene: TRBJ2-7; abundance: NA; CDR3aa: ASTHGPGLNYEQY
v_gene: TRBV2; j_gene: TRBJ1-4; abundance: NA; CDR3aa: ASSERDRAGEKLF
v_gene: TRBV5-6; j_gene: TRBJ1-2; abundance: NA; CDR3aa: ASNNPPGTGVWGYT
v_gene: TRBV9; j_gene: TRBJ2-2; abundance: NA; CDR3aa: ASSVGGTSSGELF
v_gene: TRBV4-1; j_gene: TRBJ2-7; abundance: NA; CDR3aa: ASSQDLVLGEQY
v_gene: TRBV6-6; j_gene: TRBJ1-1; abundance: NA; CDR3aa: ASIAVLASTEAF
v_gene: TRBV5-1; j_gene: TRBJ1-1; abundance: NA; CDR3aa: ASRNQGQNTEAF